The sample holds a few counts of the clone carrying this T cell receptor (beta chain). No antigen is known for it. These data belong to a study of cytotoxic CD8 clonotypes in ibrutinib-treated CLL. Regarding the study as a whole: Baseline-level clonality went beyond age-matched healthy donors and moved in step with circulating CD8+ T-cell counts. Sustained-remission and progressing patients' sampling times differed.

Trimming took 5 bases from V and 0 from J, leaving 11 bases between them. Germline V gene data show CDR1 as MNHEY and CDR2 as SMNVEV (reference sequence). CDR3 length: 15 amino acids. Profiling relied on immunoSEQ multiplex PCR, and the TCRdb table lists in-frame clones only, not all of them. The data contain fewer than 300,000 clones, 60% to 80% of them singletons. The TCR sequence derives from a human donor with chronic lymphocytic leukemia. The V and J genes are TRBV27 and TRBJ1-5; D is possibly TRBD1 (5 bases). The specimen was PBMCs, collected at disease progression, from a patient treated with ibrutinib. The CDR3 DNA is TGTGCCAGCAGTGTCCAGGGTTATAGCAATCAGCCCCAGCATTTT. As protein: CASSVQGYSNQPQHF.